This T cell receptor beta chain was found in a study of T cells in Graves' hyperthyroidism and ophthalmopathy. General observations from the study: The majority of expanded thyroid clonotypes above 0.001 also appeared in blood.

This clonotype counts as medium-sized. Its specificity is not known. Regions amplified from RNA transcripts were the TCR beta CDR3 regions. During a first-round RT-PCR of the TCR CDR3, the HTBI primer set was used. In TCRdb, the multiplex PCR reads were re-called with MiXCR into one record per CDR3 protein. The sample lists about 58,000 distinct CDR3 sequences; around 48% were seen once. The trim removed 3 bases at V and 8 bases at J, leaving 6 bases unmatched. The CDR3 length is 13 residues. Germline CDR1 reads SNHLY; CDR2 reads FYNNEI. The study included ophthalmopathy patients with Clinical Activity Score at least 3, NOSPECS grade at least 4 and duration under 3 months. Reasons for excluding patients were uncontrolled infection, other autoimmune disease, pregnancy or lactation. This sample holds PBMCs from 9.5 to 10 ml fresh peripheral blood.

The sample taken for sequencing was blood. The receptor was derived from a young woman with Graves' ophthalmopathy. This chain uses TRBV2 with TRBJ1-2; 7 nucleotides agree with TRBD1. The DNA of the CDR3 is TGTGCCAGCAGTGACACAGGGGCAAGGGGCTACACCTTC. Translating gives CASSDTGARGYTF.